The 16 T cell receptor beta chains listed next were all sequenced from one sample in a study of T-cell reconstitution after alpha-beta-depleted transplantation in children. Preparation of the TCRbeta library was carried out with unique molecular identifiers. One entry per CDR3 protein, called by TCRdb with MiXCR from the PCR reads. The data contain about 540,000 distinct CDR3 sequences, approximately 20% of them singletons. The material sequenced was PBMCs from the stem cell graft donor, taken from the stem cell graft. These receptors were collected from a human donor who donated a stem cell graft to a child with acute lymphoblastic leukemia.

The genes are TRBV7-9 and TRBJ2-1; weak D call: TRBD1 (6 bases). V dropped 5 bases and J dropped 8 bases, with 16 bases sitting between them. The germline V gene has CDR1 SEHNR and CDR2 FQNEAQ (reference sequence). The CDR3 consists of 14 residues. The CDR3 spells CASSRTGQSDEQFF. The CDR3 bases are TGTGCCAGCAGCCGCACCGGACAGAGCGATGAGCAGTTCTTC.

This clonotype was seen a handful of times. The chain recombines TRBV3-1 with TRBJ2-7; 13 bases are shared with TRBD2. Per the germline V gene, CDR1 is LGHDT and CDR2 is YNNKEL (reference sequence). This CDR3 is built from 16 residues. V lost 5 bases to trimming and J lost 6 bases; unmatched junction nucleotides: 10. The CDR3 here is CASSLTSGRFSPEQYF. CDR3 in DNA: TGTGCCAGCAGCTTGACTAGCGGGAGGTTCTCCCCCGAGCAGTACTTC.

The rearrangement links TRBV20-1 to TRBJ2-1; D possibly corresponds to TRBD2 (6 bases). Germline CDR1 DFQATT, CDR2 SNEGSKA (reference sequence). The CDR3 is 13 residues long. Trimming cost V 6 bases and J 3 bases, with 12 bases left between them. The CDR3 nucleotides are TGCAGTGCCCGGGGGACTTTCTACAATGAGCAGTTCTTC. This translates into CSARGTFYNEQFF.

The table lists this clonotype with a few counts. J is TRBJ2-1 and V is TRBV6-4, with unresolved D. The V end lost 0 bases, the J end lost 10 bases, and 10 bases lay between the germline ends. Germline CDR1 is MRHNA and CDR2 is SNTAGT. The CDR3 spans 13 residues. CDR3: CASSDSDRQEQFF. For the CDR3, the DNA is TGTGCCAGCAGTGACTCTGATCGGCAAGAGCAGTTCTTC.

The chain links TRBV15 to TRBJ2-5, with 7 bases lining up with TRBD2. The CDR3 is 15 amino acids. V lost 3 bases and J lost 5; bases outside the gene matches: 9. Germline lookup yields CDR1 LNHNV and CDR2 YYDKDF (reference sequence). In nucleotides, the CDR3 is TGTGCCACCAGCAGGGGAGCGGGGAACGGGGAGACCCAGTACTTC. It specifies CATSRGAGNGETQYF.

The count of this clonotype is one. The rearrangement links TRBV30 to TRBJ2-1; D is unclear. Looked up from germline, CDR1 is GTSNPN and CDR2 is SVGIG (reference sequence). The CDR3 consists of 11 residues. The V gene lost 3 bases and the J gene lost 2 bases, with 2 bases spanning the gap. CDR3 nucleotides: TGTGCCTGGAGCCCCTACAATGAGCAGTTCTTC. It is translated as CAWSPYNEQFF. Looking up the rest from reference TRBV30 and TRBJ2-1 gives the full variable domain: SQTIHQWPATLVQPVGSPLSLECTVEGTSNPNLYWYRQAAGRGLQLLFYSVGIGQISSEVPQNLSASRPQDRQFILSSKKLLLSDSGFYLCAWSPYNEQFFGPGTRLTVL.

The chain recombines TRBV4-1 with TRBJ2-1, with 12 bases fitting TRBD2. The germline V gene has CDR1 MGHRA and CDR2 YSYEKL. Trimming took 3 bases from V and 3 from J; bases not matched to a gene: 6. The CDR3 is made up of 17 amino acids. The CDR3, as DNA: TGCGCCAGCAGCCATCCCCGGACTAGCGGGATCTACAATGAGCAGTTCTTC. The encoded protein is CASSHPRTSGIYNEQFF.

This clonotype appeared a few times. The rearrangement links TRBV7-9 to TRBJ2-7; D is perhaps TRBD2 (5 bases). With 5 bases removed from V and 5 bases from J, the gap between germline ends came to 19 bases. Germline CDR1 reads SEHNR; CDR2 reads FQNEAQ (reference sequence). The CDR3 extends over 15 amino acids. The CDR3 protein is CASSAKDGIWDEQYF. As DNA, the CDR3 is TGTGCCAGCAGCGCAAAAGACGGGATCTGGGACGAGCAGTACTTC.

V usage is TRBV24-1 and J usage is TRBJ2-7; possibly TRBD1 for D (6 bases). The V end was cut by 3 bases, the J end by 6 bases, with 17 bases between. Per germline, CDR1 KGHDR and CDR2 SFDVKD. The CDR3 is 15 amino acids. The CDR3 DNA reads as TGTGCCACCAGTGATGCCCGGGGACAAGCACTCGAGCAGTACTTC. The encoded protein is CATSDARGQALEQYF.

A few counts support this clonotype. The V gene is TRBV5-1, the J gene TRBJ1-4; D possibly corresponds to TRBD1 (5 bases). The V end lost 4 bases, the J end lost 6 bases, and 16 bases lay between the germline ends. This CDR3 is 15 amino acids long. Per the germline V gene, CDR1 is SGHRS and CDR2 is YFSETQ. CDR3 nucleotides: TGCGCCAGCAGCCCGACAAGGGGCTGGGATGAAAAACTGTTTTTT. Translation: CASSPTRGWDEKLFF.

This chain uses TRBV5-1 with TRBJ1-4; D is possibly TRBD1 (6 bases). The germline V and J ends were trimmed by 4 bases and 7 bases, with 11 bases remaining between them. The germline CDR1 and CDR2 sequences are SGHRS and YFSETQ. This CDR3 is 13 amino acids long. The CDR3 loop reads CASSTQGIEKLFF. For the CDR3, the DNA is TGCGCCAGCAGCACCCAGGGGATTGAAAAACTGTTTTTT.

The chain has TRBV20-1 and TRBJ2-2; D uncertain. The CDR3 consists of 17 residues. Between the trimmed V and J ends, which lost 6 bases and 0 bases, there was a span of 20 bases. Germline-derived CDR1 and CDR2 are DFQATT and SNEGSKA (reference sequence). In DNA, the CDR3 is TGCAGTGCCTGTAAACCTGCTGGATTATCGAACACCGGGGAGCTGTTTTTT. It yields the protein CSACKPAGLSNTGELFF.

The V gene is TRBV2, the J gene TRBJ1-2; D unresolved. Germline-derived CDR1 and CDR2 are SNHLY and FYNNEI. The V gene lost 9 bases and the J gene lost 0 bases, with 17 bases spanning the gap. The CDR3 has 15 residues. The CDR3 DNA is TGTGCCAGTATAAACGGAGTCGGAACTAACTATGGCTACACCTTC. As protein: CASINGVGTNYGYTF.

This chain links TRBV4-1 with TRBJ2-7, with a tentative D call TRBD2 (5 bases). Looked up from germline, CDR1 is MGHRA and CDR2 is YSYEKL. Trimming cost V 1 base and J 2 bases, with 12 bases left between them. The CDR3 is 15 residues long. CDR3 sequence (DNA): TGCGCCAGCAGCCAAGGGACTTCCCCAACCTACGAGCAGTACTTC. It codes for CASSQGTSPTYEQYF.

This clonotype was counted between two and nine times. CDR3 DNA sequence: TGTGCCAGCAGTGGATCGACAGGCCGGAACCACGAGCAGTACTTC. It codes for CASSGSTGRNHEQYF. The genes are TRBV25-1 and TRBJ2-7, with TRBD1 as a possible D gene (6 bases). This CDR3 is built from 15 residues. Germline CDR1 MGHDK, CDR2 SYGVNS. V dropped 4 bases and J dropped 5 bases, with 18 bases sitting between them.

This clonotype was seen more than once but under ten times. The chain recombines TRBV6-2 or TRBV6-3 with TRBJ2-7; D not resolved. The CDR3 contains 12 residues. The V end was cut by 5 bases, the J end by 6 bases, with 11 bases between. CDR1 MNHEY and CDR2 SVGEGT come from the germline V gene. CDR3 DNA sequence: TGTGCCAGCAGTATGGATGGGCTCGAGCAGTACTTC. The encoded protein is CASSMDGLEQYF.